A selection of T cell receptor beta chains follows, all from one sample in a study of OX40 agonist ivuxolimab in advanced cancers. Assay: immunoSEQ multiplex PCR; the TCRdb copy retains only in-frame clones and omits some. The data show tens of thousands of clones, about 90% seen once. The starting material was CD4+ or CD8+ T cells sorted from blood, obtained in a trial of the OX40 agonist ivuxolimab. The receptor source for this set is an adult with an advanced solid tumor such as melanoma, head and neck, liver or kidney cancer. The CDR3 runs from the conserved cysteine through the conserved F or W. Each record gives: D gene, clone size, J gene, V gene, CDR3 DNA, CDR3 protein. The D gene is left open where the match is weak. Size is stated for part of the rows, as once, few or many counts, or as a class when the clone is expanded.

D gene: .; clone size: .; J gene: TRBJ1-6; V gene: TRBV28; CDR3 DNA: TGTGCCAGCAGTTTAGGTCTGACAGGCGGGAGTTCACCCCTCCACTTT; CDR3 protein: CASSLGLTGGSSPLHF
D gene: .; clone size: .; J gene: TRBJ2-5; V gene: TRBV5-5; CDR3 DNA: TGTGCCAGCAGCTTGGAAAGGCGAGAGACCCAGTACTTC; CDR3 protein: CASSLERRETQYF
D gene: .; clone size: .; J gene: TRBJ1-1; V gene: TRBV19; CDR3 DNA: TGTGCCAGTAGAAGGACAGAGAACACTGAAGCTTTCTTT; CDR3 protein: CASRRTENTEAFF
D gene: .; clone size: .; J gene: TRBJ1-2; V gene: TRBV7-3; CDR3 DNA: TGTGCCAGCAGCTTAAATCGGAACTATGGAAGCTACACCTTC; CDR3 protein: CASSLNRNYGSYTF
D gene: .; clone size: few; J gene: TRBJ2-1; V gene: TRBV11-3; CDR3 DNA: TGTGCCAGCAGCTTAGTAAAAAGGAACAATGAGCAGTTCTTC; CDR3 protein: CASSLVKRNNEQFF
D gene: TRBD1; clone size: .; J gene: TRBJ2-3; V gene: TRBV11-3; CDR3 DNA: TGTGCCAGCAGCTTAGTTTATCGATCAGGGACAGGGACTACAGATACGCAGTATTTT; CDR3 protein: CASSLVYRSGTGTTDTQYF
D gene: TRBD2; clone size: .; J gene: TRBJ2-3; V gene: TRBV9; CDR3 DNA: TGTGCCAGCAGCGTAGTAGGACTAGCGGGAGGGCCATCAGATACGCAGTATTTT; CDR3 protein: CASSVVGLAGGPSDTQYF
D gene: .; clone size: .; J gene: TRBJ1-1; V gene: TRBV28; CDR3 DNA: TGTGCCAGCACCCCCCCCTACGCGAACACTGAAGCTTTCTTT; CDR3 protein: CASTPPYANTEAFF
D gene: .; clone size: once; J gene: TRBJ2-7; V gene: TRBV6-5; CDR3 DNA: TGTGCCAGCAGTTCGGACGGGACCTACGAGCAGTACTTC; CDR3 protein: CASSSDGTYEQYF
D gene: .; clone size: .; J gene: TRBJ2-3; V gene: TRBV7-3; CDR3 DNA: TGTGCCAGCAGCTTAGACCCCGGCGGCGATACGCAGTATTTT; CDR3 protein: CASSLDPGGDTQYF
D gene: TRBD2; clone size: .; J gene: TRBJ2-3; V gene: TRBV15; CDR3 DNA: TGTGCCACCAGACTAGCGGGCACAGATACGCAGTATTTT; CDR3 protein: CATRLAGTDTQYF
D gene: TRBD2; clone size: .; J gene: TRBJ2-2; V gene: TRBV27; CDR3 DNA: TGTGCCAGCAGTTTTGCGGCGGGAGGGCCAGGAACCGGGGAGCTGTTTTTT; CDR3 protein: CASSFAAGGPGTGELFF
D gene: .; clone size: .; J gene: TRBJ2-1; V gene: TRBV7-9; CDR3 DNA: TGTGCCAGCAGCTTAGGCCAGTACTCCTACAATGAGCAGTTCTTC; CDR3 protein: CASSLGQYSYNEQFF
D gene: .; clone size: once; J gene: TRBJ2-2; V gene: TRBV7-2; CDR3 DNA: TGTGCCAGCAGCCCAAAGGGGGGTGGCGGTAACACCGGGGAGCTGTTTTTT; CDR3 protein: CASSPKGGGGNTGELFF
D gene: TRBD1; clone size: once; J gene: TRBJ1-2; V gene: TRBV27; CDR3 DNA: TGTGCCAGCAGTCTAGGACAGGGATATCGGTATGGCTACACCTTC; CDR3 protein: CASSLGQGYRYGYTF
D gene: TRBD2; clone size: .; J gene: TRBJ2-7; V gene: TRBV6-5; CDR3 DNA: TGTGCCAGCAGTTTAACTAGCGAGTACGAGCAGTACTTC; CDR3 protein: CASSLTSEYEQYF
D gene: .; clone size: .; J gene: TRBJ2-7; V gene: TRBV30; CDR3 DNA: TGTGCCTGGAAACAGTCTGCCTCCTACGAGCAGTACTTC; CDR3 protein: CAWKQSASYEQYF
D gene: TRBD2; clone size: .; J gene: TRBJ2-2; V gene: TRBV4-3; CDR3 DNA: TGCGCCAGCAGCCAATTTTCGGAGCTGCGTCCGGGAGGGCGGGGCGGGGAGCTGTTTTTT; CDR3 protein: CASSQFSELRPGGRGGELFF
D gene: .; clone size: once; J gene: TRBJ2-2; V gene: TRBV5-1; CDR3 DNA: TGTGCCAGCAGCTTGGTACAGGGCCTGAACACCGGGGAGCTGTTTTTT; CDR3 protein: CASSLVQGLNTGELFF
D gene: .; clone size: .; J gene: TRBJ1-5; V gene: TRBV19; CDR3 DNA: TGTGCCAGTAGTGTGGCGGATAGCAATCAGCCCCAGCATTTT; CDR3 protein: CASSVADSNQPQHF
D gene: TRBD1; clone size: .; J gene: TRBJ2-7; V gene: TRBV28; CDR3 DNA: TGTGCCAGCAGTTTTAACCAGGGGGCGTACGAGCAGTACTTC; CDR3 protein: CASSFNQGAYEQYF
D gene: .; clone size: .; J gene: TRBJ2-3; V gene: TRBV29-1; CDR3 DNA: TGCAGCGTTGGCTCCGGGGACGCGGGTACGCAGTATTTT; CDR3 protein: CSVGSGDAGTQYF
D gene: .; clone size: .; J gene: TRBJ2-7; V gene: TRBV5-1; CDR3 DNA: TGCGCCAGCAGCCTCCAGGGAGGGGGCTACGAGCAGTACTTC; CDR3 protein: CASSLQGGGYEQYF
D gene: .; clone size: .; J gene: TRBJ2-3; V gene: TRBV4-3; CDR3 DNA: TGCGCCAGCAGCCAACGGGGCCCTACTCTTAGCACAGATACGCAGTATTTT; CDR3 protein: CASSQRGPTLSTDTQYF
D gene: .; clone size: .; J gene: TRBJ2-7; V gene: TRBV7-3; CDR3 DNA: TGTGCCAGCAGCTTAGGGGTAGCGTACGAGCAGTACTTC; CDR3 protein: CASSLGVAYEQYF
D gene: .; clone size: .; J gene: TRBJ2-5; V gene: TRBV5-1; CDR3 DNA: TGCGCCAGCAGCTTGGCACAGGAAGAGACCCAGTACTTC; CDR3 protein: CASSLAQEETQYF
D gene: TRBD2; clone size: once; J gene: TRBJ2-3; V gene: TRBV28; CDR3 DNA: TGTGCCAGCAGTTTCCTGTCTAGCGGGGGAGGGGATACGCAGTATTTT; CDR3 protein: CASSFLSSGGGDTQYF
D gene: TRBD2; clone size: .; J gene: TRBJ2-1; V gene: TRBV27; CDR3 DNA: TGTGCCAGCAGTTTAAGCGGGAGCTCCTACAATGAGCAGTTCTTC; CDR3 protein: CASSLSGSSYNEQFF
D gene: .; clone size: .; J gene: TRBJ1-5; V gene: TRBV7-8; CDR3 DNA: TGTGCCAGCAGCTTAATGCTGGCTAGCAATCAGCCCCAGCATTTT; CDR3 protein: CASSLMLASNQPQHF
D gene: .; clone size: .; J gene: TRBJ2-7; V gene: TRBV19; CDR3 DNA: TGTGCCAGTAGTATTACGGTGGAGCTTGCTTTCTACGAGCAGTACTTC; CDR3 protein: CASSITVELAFYEQYF
D gene: TRBD1; clone size: .; J gene: TRBJ2-7; V gene: TRBV28; CDR3 DNA: TGTGCCAGCAGCGGACAGGGGGACGAGCAGTACTTC; CDR3 protein: CASSGQGDEQYF
D gene: .; clone size: .; J gene: TRBJ2-2; V gene: TRBV4-1; CDR3 DNA: TGCGCCAGCAGCCACTCCTCTTTCGGGGAGCTGTTTTTT; CDR3 protein: CASSHSSFGELFF
D gene: .; clone size: .; J gene: TRBJ2-7; V gene: TRBV1; CDR3 DNA: TGCACCAGCAGCCACCCTAACACCGCTCCGGGCAGAACCTACGAGCAGTACTTC; CDR3 protein: CTSSHPNTAPGRTYEQYF
D gene: .; clone size: .; J gene: TRBJ2-7; V gene: TRBV14; CDR3 DNA: TGTGCCAGCAGCCAAGACAGCTACGAGCAGTACTTC; CDR3 protein: CASSQDSYEQYF
D gene: TRBD1; clone size: once; J gene: TRBJ2-1; V gene: TRBV23-1; CDR3 DNA: TGCGCCAGACCCTGGGGACAGGGATTGGGGGAGCAGTTCTTC; CDR3 protein: CARPWGQGLGEQFF
D gene: TRBD1; clone size: .; J gene: TRBJ1-5; V gene: TRBV7-2; CDR3 DNA: TGTGCCAGCAGTCCGGACAGGGGGTTTCAGCCCCAGCATTTT; CDR3 protein: CASSPDRGFQPQHF
D gene: .; clone size: .; J gene: TRBJ2-1; V gene: TRBV19; CDR3 DNA: TGTGCCAGTAGTTGGTCCAGCAACAATGAGCAGTTCTTC; CDR3 protein: CASSWSSNNEQFF
D gene: .; clone size: once; J gene: TRBJ1-5; V gene: TRBV19; CDR3 DNA: TGTGCCAGTAGTATGTCGGGCCATAGCAATCAGCCCCAGCATTTT; CDR3 protein: CASSMSGHSNQPQHF
D gene: TRBD1; clone size: .; J gene: TRBJ2-3; V gene: TRBV4-3; CDR3 DNA: TGCGCCAGCAGCCCCACGGGGACAGGGAGCACAGATACGCAGTATTTT; CDR3 protein: CASSPTGTGSTDTQYF
D gene: TRBD1; clone size: .; J gene: TRBJ2-7; V gene: TRBV5-4; CDR3 DNA: TGTGCCAGCAGCTCCGGGACAGGGTCGTACGAGCAGTACTTC; CDR3 protein: CASSSGTGSYEQYF
D gene: TRBD2; clone size: .; J gene: TRBJ2-7; V gene: TRBV27; CDR3 DNA: TGTGCCAGCAGTTCTTGGACTAGCGGGGCCACCTACGAGCAGTACTTC; CDR3 protein: CASSSWTSGATYEQYF
D gene: .; clone size: .; J gene: TRBJ2-6; V gene: TRBV27; CDR3 DNA: TGTGCCAGCAGATCGTTCTCTGGGGCCAACGTCCTGACTTTC; CDR3 protein: CASRSFSGANVLTF
D gene: .; clone size: .; J gene: TRBJ2-7; V gene: TRBV7-8; CDR3 DNA: TGTGCCAGCAGCTTAGCGGGAGGAACCTCCTACGAGCAGTACTTC; CDR3 protein: CASSLAGGTSYEQYF
D gene: TRBD2; clone size: .; J gene: TRBJ2-2; V gene: TRBV4-2; CDR3 DNA: TGTGCCAGCAGCCAAGATGGACTAGCGGGAGTCACCGGGGAGCTGTTTTTT; CDR3 protein: CASSQDGLAGVTGELFF
D gene: TRBD1; clone size: .; J gene: TRBJ2-7; V gene: TRBV19; CDR3 DNA: TGTGCCAGTAGTGACGGACAGGGCTACGAGCAGTACTTC; CDR3 protein: CASSDGQGYEQYF
D gene: .; clone size: .; J gene: TRBJ1-5; V gene: TRBV28; CDR3 DNA: TGTGCCAGCAGTTTAGGCCGGGGTAATCAGCCCCAGCATTTT; CDR3 protein: CASSLGRGNQPQHF
D gene: .; clone size: .; J gene: TRBJ2-5; V gene: TRBV28; CDR3 DNA: TGTGCCAGCAGTCCCCCGACACACAGGGTGTATACTCAAGAGACCCAGTACTTC; CDR3 protein: CASSPPTHRVYTQETQYF
D gene: TRBD1; clone size: .; J gene: TRBJ2-7; V gene: TRBV5-1; CDR3 DNA: TGCGCCAGCAGCGCCCGACAGGGGATCCCCTACGAGCAGTACTTC; CDR3 protein: CASSARQGIPYEQYF
D gene: TRBD1; clone size: .; J gene: TRBJ2-7; V gene: TRBV19; CDR3 DNA: TGTGCCAGGGGGATTCCCCCGGGACAGGGATCATACGAGCAGTACTTC; CDR3 protein: CARGIPPGQGSYEQYF
D gene: TRBD1; clone size: .; J gene: TRBJ2-3; V gene: TRBV7-2; CDR3 DNA: TGTGCCAGCAGCTTAGCGAGGGGGCAGGACACAGATACGCAGTATTTT; CDR3 protein: CASSLARGQDTDTQYF
D gene: TRBD1; clone size: .; J gene: TRBJ1-1; V gene: TRBV5-6; CDR3 DNA: TGTGCCAGCAGCTTGGACAGGGGGACTGAAGCTTTCTTT; CDR3 protein: CASSLDRGTEAFF
D gene: .; clone size: .; J gene: TRBJ1-1; V gene: TRBV19; CDR3 DNA: TGTGCCAGTAGTACGACCCTGAACACTGAAGCTTTCTTT; CDR3 protein: CASSTTLNTEAFF
D gene: TRBD1; clone size: .; J gene: TRBJ1-6; V gene: TRBV7-9; CDR3 DNA: TGTGCCAGCAGCTTATTCGGTCAGGGGGCAAAGGATTCACCCCTCCACTTT; CDR3 protein: CASSLFGQGAKDSPLHF